These 24 T cell receptor beta chains originate from one sample sequenced in a study of OX40 agonist ivuxolimab in advanced cancers. Generated by immunoSEQ multiplex PCR, the TCRdb table keeps only in-frame clones and is missing some. The sample holds tens of thousands of clones, 75% to 90% seen once. The specimen comprised CD4+ or CD8+ T cells sorted from blood, sampled in a trial of the OX40 agonist ivuxolimab. These receptors all stem from an adult with an advanced solid tumor such as melanoma, head and neck, liver or kidney cancer.

This rearrangement joins TRBV4-2 to TRBJ2-1; 11 bases line up with TRBD2. Germline values: CDR1 LGHNA, CDR2 YNFKEQ. The CDR3 consists of 15 residues. The trim removed 0 bases at V and 16 bases at J, leaving 11 bases unmatched. The CDR3 sequence: CASSQDGGLAVELFF. CDR3 DNA: TGTGCCAGCAGCCAAGATGGGGGACTAGCGGTAGAACTTTTCTTC.

The rearrangement uses TRBV9 and TRBJ2-1; D uncertain. The germline gives CDR1 SGDLS, CDR2 YYNGEE. The CDR3 is 15 residues long. Trimming removed 4 bases at V and 0 bases at J, with 11 bases between. The CDR3: CASSPQASSYNEQFF. CDR3 DNA sequence: TGTGCCAGCAGCCCCCAGGCGAGCTCCTACAATGAGCAGTTCTTC. The whole variable domain, filled in from reference TRBV9 and TRBJ2-1, reads DSGVTQTPKHLITATGQRVTLRCSPRSGDLSVYWYQQSLDQGLQFLIQYYNGEERAKGNILERFSAQQFPDLHSELNLSSLELGDSALYFCASSPQASSYNEQFFGPGTRLTVL.

On this clone: This same CDR3 is encoded by further DNA sequences in the sample. This rearrangement joins TRBV5-6 to TRBJ2-5, with D hard to call. Germline loops: CDR1 SGHDT, CDR2 YYEEEE. The CDR3 is 11 residues long. Trimming pared 4 bases from V and 5 bases from J, leaving 6 bases between. The CDR3 region has the DNA TGTGCCAGCAGCCAAGGGGAGACCCAGTACTTC. This gives the protein CASSQGETQYF.

This chain uses TRBV18 with TRBJ1-2; D not certain. V dropped 3 bases and J dropped 5 bases, with 10 bases sitting between them. The CDR3 runs to 13 residues. Germline lookup yields CDR1 KGHSH and CDR2 LQKENI. CDR3 in DNA: TGTGCCAGCTCACCGACGGAGGAGTATGGCTACACCTTC. It translates to CASSPTEEYGYTF.

This clone was detected once. This chain connects TRBV5-4 to TRBJ2-1; 10 nucleotides agree with TRBD2. After removal of 4 bases from V and 6 bases from J, the junction contained 7 bases not matched to a gene. The CDR3 length is 15 residues. Germline V gene data show CDR1 as SGHNT and CDR2 as YYREEE (reference sequence). The CDR3 spells CASSPQLAGINEQFF. For the CDR3, the DNA is TGTGCCAGCAGCCCTCAACTAGCGGGAATCAATGAGCAGTTCTTC.

The J gene is TRBJ1-2, the V gene TRBV5-1, with D unresolved. The CDR3 is 14 amino acids. V dropped 2 bases and J dropped 2 bases, with 10 bases sitting between them. Per germline, CDR1 SGHRS and CDR2 YFSETQ. The CDR3 region has the DNA TGCGCCAGCAGCTTTTCGGCAGACAACTATGGCTACACCTTC. It yields the protein CASSFSADNYGYTF.

This chain uses TRBV19 with TRBJ1-1; D remains ambiguous. There are 15 residues in the CDR3. The germline V gene encodes CDR1 LNHDA and CDR2 SQIVND (reference sequence). V was shortened by 5 bases and J by 0 bases, with 13 bases between the two germline ends. The chain's CDR3 is CASSLGEGMNTEAFF. The CDR3 nucleotides read TGTGCCAGTAGTCTGGGAGAAGGGATGAACACTGAAGCTTTCTTT.

The chain carries TRBV11-3 and TRBJ1-5; 8 bases are a match to TRBD1. V was pared by 3 bases and J by 14 bases, with 6 bases of the junction left unmatched. The CDR3 sequence is 12 residues long. CDR1 and CDR2 (germline): SGHNT, YENEEA. The CDR3 is CASSFDRGREHF. CDR3 nucleotides: TGTGCCAGCAGCTTCGACAGGGGAAGAGAGCATTTT.

This clone has only one observation. The gene calls are TRBV5-5 and TRBJ1-5, with D tentatively TRBD1 (5 bases). The CDR3 extends over 14 amino acids. CDR1 is SGHKS and CDR2 is YYEKEE in the germline V gene (reference sequence). V lost 4 bases, J lost 2 bases, and 10 bases lay in between. The CDR3 region is CASSGLGGNQPQHF. The CDR3 DNA reads TGTGCCAGCAGCGGTTTGGGGGGCAATCAGCCCCAGCATTTT.

The chain combines TRBV5-1 with TRBJ1-1; D ambiguous. The V gene lost 3 bases and the J gene lost 4 bases, with 22 bases spanning the gap. The CDR3 runs to 17 residues. Looked up from germline, CDR1 is SGHRS and CDR2 is YFSETQ. In DNA form, the CDR3 reads TGCGCCAGCAGCTGGCTGCTGACGGACTCGGGGTCCACTGAAGCTTTCTTT. Translating it yields CASSWLLTDSGSTEAFF.

The V and J genes are TRBV2 and TRBJ2-2, with D perhaps matching TRBD1 (5 bases). The length of the CDR3 is 15 residues. Germline V gene data show CDR1 as SNHLY and CDR2 as FYNNEI. Trimming left V 2 bases short and J 3 bases short, with 10 bases between. The CDR3 reads CASSEQGTDTGELFF. The CDR3 nucleotides read TGTGCCAGCAGTGAACAGGGCACGGACACCGGGGAGCTGTTTTTT.

This rearrangement joins TRBV29-1 to TRBJ2-2, with D maybe TRBD2 (5 bases). Trimming removed 2 bases from V and 2 bases from J, with 9 bases in between. The germline gives CDR1 SQVTM, CDR2 ANQGSEA. The CDR3 spans 14 residues. The CDR3 reads CSVERGINTGELFF. Written as DNA, the CDR3 is TGCAGCGTTGAACGGGGTATTAACACCGGGGAGCTGTTTTTT.

The chain couples TRBV6-5 to TRBJ1-2; D is undetermined. V was shortened by 2 bases and J by 3 bases, with 13 bases between the two germline ends. Germline assignment: CDR1 MNHEY and CDR2 SVGAGI. The CDR3 has 15 residues. CDR3 amino acids: CASSYGGKDYYGYTF. The DNA of the CDR3 is TGTGCCAGCAGTTACGGCGGAAAGGATTACTATGGCTACACCTTC.

The chain employs TRBV7-9 and TRBJ1-2, with D maybe TRBD1 (6 bases). The CDR3 spans 15 residues. Per the germline V gene, CDR1 is SEHNR and CDR2 is FQNEAQ (reference sequence). V lost 1 base and J 2 bases, leaving 11 bases between the germline ends. For the CDR3, the DNA is TGTGCCAGCAGCTTAGAGGCAGGGGACAACTATGGCTACACCTTC. It codes for CASSLEAGDNYGYTF.

This chain links TRBV11-3 with TRBJ2-1; 9 positions agree with TRBD2. Germline V CDR1 and CDR2: SGHNT, YENEEA. V lost 6 bases, J lost 10 bases, and 13 bases stayed unmatched. The CDR3 is 15 residues long. The CDR3 spells CASSNRLAVTGEQFF. DNA for the CDR3: TGTGCCAGCAGTAACCGACTAGCGGTCACGGGGGAGCAGTTCTTC.

V is TRBV7-2 and J is TRBJ2-1; D is unclear. Germline CDR1 is SGHTA and CDR2 is FQGNSA. The V end was cut by 0 bases, the J end by 4 bases, with 4 bases between. The CDR3 is 13 amino acids. DNA for the CDR3: TGTGCCAGCAGCTTAGCGACTTACAATGAGCAGTTCTTC. It codes for CASSLATYNEQFF.

This chain connects TRBV7-3 to TRBJ2-1; TRBD2 matches at 7 bases. Germline CDR1 reads SGHTA; CDR2 reads FQGTGA. The CDR3 is made up of 15 amino acids. V dropped 4 bases and J dropped 12; count of bases not matched to a gene: 15. CDR3 DNA: TGTGCCAGCAGCTCGACGGGATCTAGCGGAACGGGGCAGTTCTTC. This gives the protein CASSSTGSSGTGQFF.

This sequence joins TRBV28 and TRBJ1-1; the D is unclear. CDR1 and CDR2 from the germline V gene are MDHEN and SYDVKM. CDR3 length equals 14 residues. V was clipped by 5 bases and J by 1 base, with 11 bases between them. This CDR3 reads CASSAPAGNTEAFF. DNA of the CDR3: TGTGCCAGCAGTGCCCCGGCGGGGAACACTGAAGCTTTCTTT.

The gene calls are TRBV5-4 and TRBJ2-3; D may be TRBD1 (5 bases). Trimming cost V 4 bases and J 2 bases, with 14 bases left between them. Germline V gives CDR1 SGHNT, CDR2 YYREEE (reference sequence). The CDR3 runs 15 residues. The CDR3 bases are TGTGCCAGCAGCCAAAAGGCAGGGCCCACAGATACGCAGTATTTT. Protein sequence: CASSQKAGPTDTQYF.

The rearrangement links TRBV29-1 to TRBJ2-1; D remains unclear. Per germline, CDR1 SQVTM and CDR2 ANQGSEA. V lost 6 bases and J 4 bases, leaving 10 bases between the germline ends. This CDR3 region has 12 residues. The CDR3 nucleotides read TGCAGCGTCTCCGACGTTTACAATGAGCAGTTCTTC. Its translation: CSVSDVYNEQFF.

This clone was seen once. The V call is TRBV30, the J call TRBJ2-7, with 8 bases matching TRBD2. The CDR3 runs to 13 residues. Germline values: CDR1 GTSNPN, CDR2 SVGIG (reference sequence). The ends lost 4 bases at V and 4 bases at J; junction bases unmatched: 6. The CDR3, as DNA: TGTGCCTGGAATACGGGGGGGCCTTACGAGCAGTACTTC. Translating it yields CAWNTGGPYEQYF.

CDR3: CASSLEAAPPYEQYF. The CDR3, as DNA: TGTGCCAGCAGCTTGGAGGCAGCGCCCCCCTACGAGCAGTACTTC. V gene TRBV5-6 combines with J gene TRBJ2-7; D not resolved. The V end lost 0 bases, the J end lost 2 bases, and 12 bases lay between the germline ends. The CDR3 runs 15 residues. From germline, CDR1 is SGHDT and CDR2 YYEEEE.

The J gene is TRBJ2-5, the V gene TRBV11-2; tentatively, D is TRBD2 (6 bases). Trimming took 5 bases from V and 5 from J, leaving 15 bases between them. This CDR3 comprises 14 residues. Germline-derived CDR1 and CDR2 are SGHAT and FQNNGV. The CDR3, as DNA: TGTGCCAGCAGCAGACTAGAGCAGTGGGAGACCCAGTACTTC. Its protein product is CASSRLEQWETQYF.

The rearrangement links TRBV6-6 to TRBJ1-4; TRBD1 is a possible D gene (5 bases). The CDR3 is 14 residues long. Per germline, CDR1 MNHNY and CDR2 SVGAGI (reference sequence). The V gene lost 2 bases and the J gene lost 10 bases, with 14 bases spanning the gap. CDR3 in amino acids: CASSYGLGDGKLFF. DNA of the CDR3: TGTGCCAGCAGTTACGGGTTGGGGGATGGAAAACTGTTTTTT.